Each of the 5 T cell receptor beta chains below was sequenced from the same sample in a study of T cell responses to AZD1222 COVID-19 vaccine. Assay: immunoSEQ multiplex PCR; the TCRdb copy retains only in-frame clones and omits some. The profile shows about 81,000 clones, 92% of them singletons. Sequenced here: peripheral blood, sampled on day 0 of AZD1222 vaccination. The receptors derive from an adult in good health.

The chain links TRBV5-1 to TRBJ2-7, with TRBD1 matching 7 bases. The CDR3 loop spans 15 amino acids. CDR1 is SGHRS, CDR2 YFSETQ, per germline. The junction had 13 bases not matched to a gene; V was cut back by 4 bases and J by 6 bases. CDR3 sequence: CASSRETGSQLEQYF. CDR3 DNA sequence: TGCGCCAGCAGCAGAGAGACAGGGTCGCAGCTCGAGCAGTACTTC.

The chain employs TRBV5-1 and TRBJ2-7, with D hard to call. This CDR3 contains 12 residues. Germline assignment: CDR1 SGHRS and CDR2 YFSETQ. V was trimmed by 5 bases and J by 6 bases, leaving 12 bases between them. The CDR3 DNA is TGCGCCAGCAGGGATCATAGTGTCGAGCAGTACTTC. Translation gives CASRDHSVEQYF.

The chain is built from TRBV11-2 and TRBJ2-5; no reliable D call. V was cut by 1 base and J by 3 bases, with 6 bases left in between. This CDR3 is 13 amino acids long. Germline V CDR1 and CDR2: SGHAT, FQNNGV. CDR3 region: CASSLVAEETQYF. As DNA, the CDR3 is TGTGCCAGCAGCTTAGTGGCGGAAGAGACCCAGTACTTC.

The chain is built from TRBV9 and TRBJ2-3; D is unclear. CDR1 is SGDLS, CDR2 YYNGEE, per germline. V shed 0 bases and J shed 6 bases, with 2 bases lying between them. This CDR3 has 11 residues. CDR3 sequence (DNA): TGTGCCAGCAGCGTAGGGGATACGCAGTATTTT. Protein sequence: CASSVGDTQYF.

The V call is TRBV12-5, the J call TRBJ2-1; D call uncertain. CDR3 size: 16 residues. The germline V gene has CDR1 LGHNT and CDR2 FRNRAP. V was trimmed by 1 base and J by 4 bases, leaving 14 bases between them. In DNA, the CDR3 is TGTGCTAGTGGTTTGGCAGGAGAAACTCAGTACAATGAGCAGTTCTTC. Translation: CASGLAGETQYNEQFF.